This is a list of T cell receptor beta chains from one sample in a study of control samples from healthy donors and cancer patients. Method: immunoSEQ multiplex PCR; TCRdb's copy keeps in-frame clones and lacks some. The sample has roughly 120,000 clones, more than 85% seen once; the top ten hold around 1.6%. Sequenced input: PBMCs. These receptors all stem from a man between 50 and 59 years old with head and neck cancer. Both conserved end residues are part of each CDR3. D genes are given only for firm matches. Expanded clones get a size class; other rows say once, few or many, or leave the size out.

TGTGCCAGCAGCTCCTCTTGGCGGGACACTGAAGCTTTCTTT CASSSSWRDTEAFF once - TRBJ1-1 TRBV5-4
TGTGCCAGCAGCCCTCCCATGCCCCTAGATACGCAGTATTTT CASSPPMPLDTQYF - - TRBJ2-3 TRBV7-9
TGCGCCAGCAGTACCCCTTTAGTTGGGAATGAGCAGTTCTTC CASSTPLVGNEQFF - - TRBJ2-1 TRBV5-1
TGCAGTGCTAGTAAGCAGGGATCGAATTCACCCCTCCACTTT CSASKQGSNSPLHF few - TRBJ1-6 TRBV20-1
TGTGCCAGCAGCTTGGCCGGACGGAGGAACACTGAAGCTTTCTTT CASSLAGRRNTEAFF - - TRBJ1-1 TRBV5-6
TGTGCCAGCAGCTTAGGCTTCACCACAGATACGCAGTATTTT CASSLGFTTDTQYF - - TRBJ2-3 TRBV7-3
TGTGCCAGCAGTCTCCGTAACACTGAAGCTTTCTTT CASSLRNTEAFF - - TRBJ1-1 TRBV28
TGTGCCAGCAGCTCAGGAGCGGCAAATCAGCCCCAGCATTTT CASSSGAANQPQHF few - TRBJ1-5 TRBV7-9
TGTGCCAGTAGTCCCGTACAGCGCAGGGACGAGCAGTACTTC CASSPVQRRDEQYF - - TRBJ2-7 TRBV19
TGTGCCAGTACCGGCAGGGGATATGAAAAACTGTTTTTT CASTGRGYEKLFF - - TRBJ1-4 TRBV19
TGCGCCAGCAGCCAACTAGTGGCAGAGACCCAGTACTTC CASSQLVAETQYF - - TRBJ2-5 TRBV4-3
TGTGCCAGCAATCGGGGGCAGGGCTCCTACGAGCAGTACTTC CASNRGQGSYEQYF - - TRBJ2-7 TRBV6-5
TGTGCAAGTCGCTTGGGGGGTTTTGAAGCTTTCTTT CASRLGGFEAFF - - TRBJ1-1 TRBV12-2
TGTGCCAGCAGTTACTCGGGACAGGGAGAAAAACTGTTTTTT CASSYSGQGEKLFF - TRBD1 TRBJ1-4 TRBV6-6
TGTGCCAGCAGCGTAGTTAAGGCAACGAACACCGGGGAGCTGTTTTTT CASSVVKATNTGELFF - - TRBJ2-2 TRBV9
TGTGCCAGCAGCTTCGCGGGGGGAGAGACCCAGTACTTC CASSFAGGETQYF - TRBD2 TRBJ2-5 TRBV7-3
TGTGCCAGCAGCACTCTCGCAACAGGCCTATCCTCCTACAATGAGCAGTTCTTC CASSTLATGLSSYNEQFF - - TRBJ2-1 TRBV7-6
TGTGCCAGCGTGAGTCAGAGGTATGCACACCTTTACGAGCAGTACTTC CASVSQRYAHLYEQYF - - TRBJ2-7 TRBV21-1
TGTGCCAGCGGCGTCCGGGGACAGGCCAATTCACCCCTCCACTTT CASGVRGQANSPLHF few TRBD1 TRBJ1-6 TRBV2
TGTGCCACGTACAACGGGTTCGGTAATTCACCCCTCCACTTT CATYNGFGNSPLHF - - TRBJ1-6 TRBV10-3
TGCAGTGCTATTGACAGGACGGGGGCTGAAGCTTTCTTT CSAIDRTGAEAFF - - TRBJ1-1 TRBV20-1
TGTGCCAGCAGTCGGATCGCGGCAGGGACCCCTTTGGGCGAGCAGTACTTC CASSRIAAGTPLGEQYF once - TRBJ2-7 TRBV6-2/TRBV6-3
TGTGCCAGCAGCTTAGGCGGGAGAAACACCATATATTTT CASSLGGRNTIYF - - TRBJ1-3 TRBV7-7
TGCGCCAGCAGCCCAACTAGCGGGGTAGGTTTTAGTTTGAATGAGCAGTTCTTC CASSPTSGVGFSLNEQFF - TRBD2 TRBJ2-1 TRBV5-1
TGTGCCAGCAGCTTGGGAATGCGGGAGCGAGAGCAGTACTTC CASSLGMREREQYF - TRBD2 TRBJ2-7 TRBV5-4
TGTGCCAGCAGCTCGTCTCCGGGACAGGGGTTTCCTCAAATCTCTGGAAACACCATATATTTT CASSSSPGQGFPQISGNTIYF - TRBD1 TRBJ1-3 TRBV7-6
TGTGCCAGCAGCTCCCTGACAGGCACAGATACGCAGTATTTT CASSSLTGTDTQYF - - TRBJ2-3 TRBV11-2
TGTGCCAGCAGCCGAGGCCGGGGGCTGAACACCGGGGAGCTGTTTTTT CASSRGRGLNTGELFF - - TRBJ2-2 TRBV7-9
TGCGCCAGCAGTTACAGGGGGCTCGTCCACAACGAGCAGTACTTC CASSYRGLVHNEQYF - TRBD1 TRBJ2-7 TRBV5-1
TGTGCCGCGGGACAGGGGGCATACGAGCAGTACTTC CAAGQGAYEQYF - TRBD1 TRBJ2-7 TRBV10-3
TGTGCCAGCAGCGCACAAGGCAATCAGCCCCAGCATTTT CASSAQGNQPQHF - - TRBJ1-5 TRBV7-3
TGTGCCAGCAGCTCACAGACAGGGGGATCCTACGAGCAGTACTTC CASSSQTGGSYEQYF once TRBD1 TRBJ2-7 TRBV7-6
TGTGCCAGCAGCCAGGGGGCGTACGAGCAGTACTTC CASSQGAYEQYF - TRBD1 TRBJ2-7 TRBV7-9
TGTGCCATCAGAGCCCCTAGCGGACACAATGAGCAGTTCTTC CAIRAPSGHNEQFF - TRBD2 TRBJ2-1 TRBV10-3
TGTGCCAGCAGTCAGGCACATAATTCACCCCTCCACTTT CASSQAHNSPLHF - - TRBJ1-6 TRBV28
TGTGCCAGCAGCTTAGTGAGCACAGATACGCAGTATTTT CASSLVSTDTQYF - - TRBJ2-3 TRBV7-2
TGTGCCAGCAGCTTAGGCCCCGACAGGGGCACTGAAGCTTTCTTT CASSLGPDRGTEAFF - TRBD1 TRBJ1-1 TRBV13
TGTGCCAGCAGTAGTCAGGGAGCCTATGGCTACACCTTC CASSSQGAYGYTF - - TRBJ1-2 TRBV12-3/TRBV12-4
TGCGCCAGCAGCCAGATGCGGGGGGACTACAATGAGCAGTTCTTC CASSQMRGDYNEQFF few TRBD2 TRBJ2-1 TRBV5-1
TGCGCCAGCAGCCAAGTGAGACAGGGAGGTGAGACCCAGTACTTC CASSQVRQGGETQYF - - TRBJ2-5 TRBV4-1
TGTGCCAGCAGCCAAGTAGCAGGGGCCGACTACACCTTC CASSQVAGADYTF once - TRBJ1-2 TRBV3-1/TRBV3-2